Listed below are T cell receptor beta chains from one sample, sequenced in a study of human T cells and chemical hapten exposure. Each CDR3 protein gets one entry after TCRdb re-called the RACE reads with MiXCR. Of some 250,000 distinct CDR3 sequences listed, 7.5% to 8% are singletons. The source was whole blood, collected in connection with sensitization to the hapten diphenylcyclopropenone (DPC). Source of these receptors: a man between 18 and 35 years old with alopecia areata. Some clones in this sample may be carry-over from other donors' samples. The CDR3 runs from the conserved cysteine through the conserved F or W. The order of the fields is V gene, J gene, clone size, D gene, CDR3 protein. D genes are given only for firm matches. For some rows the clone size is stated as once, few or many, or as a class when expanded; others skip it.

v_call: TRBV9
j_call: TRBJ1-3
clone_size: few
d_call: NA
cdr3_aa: CASAEGAGNTIYF

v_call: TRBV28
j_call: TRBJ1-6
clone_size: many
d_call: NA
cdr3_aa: CASSLGRGNSPLHF

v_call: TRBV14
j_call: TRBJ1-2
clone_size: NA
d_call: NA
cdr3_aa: CASSQENGRYGYTF

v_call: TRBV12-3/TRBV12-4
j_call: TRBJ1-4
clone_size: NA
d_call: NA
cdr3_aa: CASSPGQSNEKLFF

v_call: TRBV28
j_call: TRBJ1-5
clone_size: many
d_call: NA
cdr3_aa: CASRDTLGRPQHF

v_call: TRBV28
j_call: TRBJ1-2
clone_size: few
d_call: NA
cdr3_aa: CASSLELRYTF

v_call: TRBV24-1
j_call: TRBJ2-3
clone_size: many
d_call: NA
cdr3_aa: CATSDLSPRDTQYF

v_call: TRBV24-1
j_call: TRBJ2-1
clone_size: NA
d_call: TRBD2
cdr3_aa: CATSLAGGHDNEQFF

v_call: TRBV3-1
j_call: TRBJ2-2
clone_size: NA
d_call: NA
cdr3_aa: CASSQQDGELFF

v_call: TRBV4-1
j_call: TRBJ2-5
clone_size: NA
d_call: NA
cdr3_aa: CASSQDPHLRDRFQETQYF

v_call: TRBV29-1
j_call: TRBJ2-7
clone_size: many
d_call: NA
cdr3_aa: CSAFAQQGAYEQYF

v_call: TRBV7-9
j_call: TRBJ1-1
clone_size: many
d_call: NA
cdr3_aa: CASSFGGPTEAFF

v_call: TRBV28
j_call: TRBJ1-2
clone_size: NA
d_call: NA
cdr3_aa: CASSEGKSYGYTF

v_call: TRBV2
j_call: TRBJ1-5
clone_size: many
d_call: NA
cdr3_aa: CASRPHDSNQPQHF

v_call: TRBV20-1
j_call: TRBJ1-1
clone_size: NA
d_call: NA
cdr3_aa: CSARDGKLWGTEAFF

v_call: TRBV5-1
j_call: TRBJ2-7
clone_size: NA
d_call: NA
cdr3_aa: CASSLEPGEQYF

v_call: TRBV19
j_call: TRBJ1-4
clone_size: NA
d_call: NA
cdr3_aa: CASSIALREKLFF

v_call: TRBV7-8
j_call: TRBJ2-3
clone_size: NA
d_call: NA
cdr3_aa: CASSHRQGLAQILTDTQYF

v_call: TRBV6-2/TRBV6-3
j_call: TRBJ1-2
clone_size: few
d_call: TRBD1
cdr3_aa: CASSYGGRGRDYGYTF

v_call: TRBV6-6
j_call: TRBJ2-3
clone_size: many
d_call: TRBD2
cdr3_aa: CASSYSGLAGVRDTQYF

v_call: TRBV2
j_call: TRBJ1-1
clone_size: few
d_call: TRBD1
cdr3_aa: CASKGQGGGRTEAFF

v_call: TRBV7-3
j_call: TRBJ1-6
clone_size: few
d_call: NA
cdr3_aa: CASSLQGESSYNSPLHF

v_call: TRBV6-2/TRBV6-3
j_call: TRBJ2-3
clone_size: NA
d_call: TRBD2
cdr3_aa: CAGSGGNTDTQYF

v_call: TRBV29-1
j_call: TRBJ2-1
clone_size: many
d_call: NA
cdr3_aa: CSVEQRALEQFF

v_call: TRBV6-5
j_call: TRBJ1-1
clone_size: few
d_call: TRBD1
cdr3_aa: CASSDAGTGGTEAFF

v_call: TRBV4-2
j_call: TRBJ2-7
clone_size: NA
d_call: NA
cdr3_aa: CASSPDNSYEQYF